A selection of T cell receptor beta chains follows, all from one sample in a study of spatial heterogeneity in lung cancer. MiXCR, run by TCRdb on the 5' RACE reads, gives a single entry per CDR3 protein. The sample shows tens of thousands of distinct CDR3 sequences, more than 6.5% of them seen only once. The sequencing here drew on PBMCs, taken at follow-up. All receptors derive from a male donor with early-stage non-small cell lung cancer. CDR3s include the opening cysteine and the closing phenylalanine or tryptophan. D genes are given only for firm matches. Clone size is shown for a subset of rows, as once, few, many or a class of expanded clone.

V gene,J gene,clone size,D gene,CDR3 DNA,CDR3 protein
TRBV28,TRBJ2-7,.,.,TGTGCCAGCTCCCTCGATTCTAAGGGGTACGAGCAGTACTTC,CASSLDSKGYEQYF
TRBV5-1,TRBJ2-2,many,.,TGCGCCAGCAGCATGGTCGCGGCAGGGGGGACCGGGGAGCTGTTTTTT,CASSMVAAGGTGELFF
TRBV6-5,TRBJ2-7,.,.,TGTGCCAGCAGTTACTCCAATGGTCCCTACGAGCAGTACTTC,CASSYSNGPYEQYF
TRBV9,TRBJ1-6,many,.,TGTGCCAGCAATCTAGACGGGCGAAATTCACCCCTCCACTTT,CASNLDGRNSPLHF
TRBV18,TRBJ2-7,many,.,TGTGCCAGCTCACCACAGGAGTACGAGCAGTACTTC,CASSPQEYEQYF
TRBV3-1,TRBJ1-2,many,.,TGTGCCAGCAGCCCCAGGGGCAGGGGCTACACCTTC,CASSPRGRGYTF
TRBV21-1,TRBJ2-1,many,.,TGTGCCAGCACCACCGGAGGGTACAATGAGCAGTTCTTC,CASTTGGYNEQFF
TRBV20-1,TRBJ2-5,many,TRBD1,TGCAGTTCAGGGGGCGCGGAAGAGACCCAGTACTTC,CSSGGAEETQYF
TRBV18,TRBJ2-1,few,.,TGTGCCAGCTCACCACCCGGCAAGGGGTCTGGCAATGAGCAGTTCTTC,CASSPPGKGSGNEQFF
TRBV5-1,TRBJ2-7,.,.,TGCGCCAGCAGCTTGAACCCGGGAGAGCAGTACTTC,CASSLNPGEQYF
TRBV10-3,TRBJ1-5,many,.,TGTGCCATCAGTGAGTCGATAGGGACCGGGAATCAGCCCCAGCATTTT,CAISESIGTGNQPQHF
TRBV11-2,TRBJ1-4,many,TRBD1,TGTGCCAGCAGCTCTTTGACAGGGACTGAAAAACTGTTTTTT,CASSSLTGTEKLFF
TRBV7-6,TRBJ1-1,many,TRBD1,TGTGCCAGCAGCCAAGACAGGGTCCGTATGAACACTGAAGCTTTCTTT,CASSQDRVRMNTEAFF
TRBV5-6,TRBJ2-3,many,TRBD1,TGTGCCAGCAGTCGTCGACAGGGGACCACAGATACGCAGTATTTT,CASSRRQGTTDTQYF
TRBV29-1,TRBJ2-5,many,TRBD2,TGCAGCGTTGATGGGTTAGCGGGGGACTACCAAGAGACCCAGTACTTC,CSVDGLAGDYQETQYF
TRBV20-1,TRBJ1-4,many,.,TGCAGTGCTAGAACAGGCGGCGTTGAAAAACTGTTTTTT,CSARTGGVEKLFF
TRBV6-6,TRBJ2-5,many,TRBD2,TGTGCCAGCAGTAGACCTAGCGGGGGGGCTGAAGAGACCCAGTACTTC,CASSRPSGGAEETQYF
TRBV20-1,TRBJ2-3,.,TRBD1,TGCAGTGCTAGTGGACAGGGAGGAGATACGCAGTATTTT,CSASGQGGDTQYF
TRBV7-2,TRBJ2-3,.,.,TGTGCCAGCAGCCGCGGACAGATGAACACAGATACGCAGTATTTT,CASSRGQMNTDTQYF
TRBV4-2,TRBJ1-3,many,TRBD1,TGTGCCAGCAGCCAAGGGGGGGGGACAGTTGGAAACACCATATATTTT,CASSQGGGTVGNTIYF
TRBV7-9,TRBJ2-5,many,TRBD1,TGTGCCAGCAGCTCCAGGGGGCCGGAGACCCAGTACTTC,CASSSRGPETQYF
TRBV27,TRBJ1-1,.,.,TGTGCCAGCAGCCAGCAGGCGAATAGGGCTGAAGCTTTCTTT,CASSQQANRAEAFF
TRBV9,TRBJ1-1,many,.,TGTGCCAGCACCGGGGGCTCTTTCGACACTGAAGCTTTCTTT,CASTGGSFDTEAFF
TRBV9,TRBJ1-6,.,TRBD1,TGTGCCAGCAGTACCGGGACAGGGATTTTACCCCTCCACTTT,CASSTGTGILPLHF
TRBV4-2,TRBJ1-3,.,.,TGTGCCAGCAGCCAAGCTTCTAACAGGGAAGACACCATATATTTT,CASSQASNREDTIYF
TRBV12-3/TRBV12-4,TRBJ1-1,.,TRBD1,TGTGCCAGCAGCGGACAGGGGAGGACTGAAGCTTTCTTT,CASSGQGRTEAFF
TRBV9,TRBJ2-3,many,.,TGTGCCAGCAGCGTAGCAGGGATCGGCACAGATACGCAGTATTTT,CASSVAGIGTDTQYF
TRBV27,TRBJ2-2,many,.,TGTGCCAGCAGTTTAACGGTGGCCGGGGAGCTGTTTTTT,CASSLTVAGELFF
TRBV18,TRBJ2-1,many,.,TGTGCCAGCTCGACATACAGAGGAGAGCAGTTCTTC,CASSTYRGEQFF
TRBV4-2,TRBJ2-2,many,.,TGTGCCAGCAGCCAAGCTCCGGGATCTTCTTTTACCGGGGAGCTGTTTTTT,CASSQAPGSSFTGELFF
TRBV2,TRBJ2-5,.,.,TGTGCCAGCATCTTCTGGGGAGAGACCCAGTACTTC,CASIFWGETQYF
TRBV12-3/TRBV12-4,TRBJ2-5,many,.,TGTGCCAGCAGTTTAGGGAGAGACGTAAAAACCCAGTACTTC,CASSLGRDVKTQYF
TRBV25-1,TRBJ2-6,many,.,TGTGCCAGCAGTGTACAGGGAACTGGGGCCAACGTCCTGACTTTC,CASSVQGTGANVLTF
TRBV27,TRBJ2-1,many,TRBD1,TGTGCCAGCAGTTGGACAGGGGTCGATGAGCAGTTCTTC,CASSWTGVDEQFF
TRBV30,TRBJ1-4,many,.,TGTGCCTGGGAACAGGGAGATGGTGAGAAACTGTTTTTT,CAWEQGDGEKLFF
TRBV19,TRBJ2-1,few,.,TGTGCCAGTAGTATAGTGGGGCTCTCCGGCAATGAGCAGTTCTTC,CASSIVGLSGNEQFF
TRBV9,TRBJ2-3,many,.,TGTGCCAGCAGCGAACCTATGGACCCCGCTAGCGCCCCAGATACGCAGTATTTT,CASSEPMDPASAPDTQYF
TRBV29-1,TRBJ2-1,many,.,TGCAGCTCCGCAGGGTTAAGCAATGAGCAGTTCTTC,CSSAGLSNEQFF
TRBV7-9,TRBJ2-3,.,.,TGTGCCAGCAGCTTATCATCGGGCGCAGATACGCAGTATTTT,CASSLSSGADTQYF
TRBV11-2,TRBJ2-5,many,.,TGTGCCAGCAGCTTTCTTGCCGACACCCGGGAGACCCAGTACTTC,CASSFLADTRETQYF